The present entry profiles one T cell receptor (beta chain) with its context. This clonotype was observed at least ten times. Its binding antigen is unknown. Base qualities were left out, and no much larger clone turns up one base away. The data originate from a study of neurological immune-mediated disorders (dated by TCRdb to the late 2010s). Regarding the research as a whole: Among the 35 or so multiple sclerosis patients, relapsing-remitting MS was present in roughly 30 and secondary progressive MS was present in 3. The roughly 100 TCR-beta libraries covered PBMC samples along with longitudinal samples, technical triplicates, and paired sorted CD4+ and CD8+ T-cell subsets. The cohort was made up of around 70 subjects, consisting of around 14 HAM/TSP patients, some 34 multiple sclerosis patients and roughly 20 healthy controls. Peripheral blood TCR-beta repertoires from patients with HTLV-I-associated myelopathy (HAM/TSP), patients with multiple sclerosis, and healthy controls were compared in the study using UMI-based sequencing.

From its cysteine to its phenylalanine, the CDR3 spans 15 amino acids. Here the CDR3 DNA is all that survives: 45 bases in frame from base 1. Here V drops 0 bases and J drops 7 bases, and the junction holds 3 bases not matched to any gene. The germline V gene supplies CDR1 MNHEY and CDR2 SVGAGI. Libraries from unsorted PBMCs were made from 2 million PBMCs kept in RNAlater at -80 degrees C until RNA extraction. The multiple sclerosis patients were enrolled in a US clinical protocol that used magnetic resonance imaging to evaluate disease progression. Peripheral blood underwent Ficoll-Hypaque density gradient centrifugation to isolate PBMCs, which were then cryopreserved in liquid nitrogen. Beyond this particular receptor, the publication reports: No identical CDR3 amino acid sequences were found to be shared among expanded clones across subjects, suggesting that TCR-beta repertoires were private in all groups. TCR clonal expansion was greatest in HAM/TSP patients and smallest in MS patients, who ranked below even healthy controls. Repertoires from 18 of 34 MS patients were grouped by phylogenetic analysis into a cluster of related CDR3 sequences, suggesting a possible repertoire-level signature. The MS cluster was not associated with any clinical or MRI features, and the authors stated that larger cohorts are needed.

cDNA was synthesized by template-switch 5'RACE using a primer carrying a 10-nucleotide random unique molecular identifier by which each TCR transcript was tagged. Each sequencing run produced over 180 million TCR-beta sequences covering 15-18 subjects. The RNeasy kit was used for extraction of total RNA. Using the KAPA Real-time Library Amplification kit, TCR-beta VDJ regions were amplified with primers for the TCR constant region and the 5'RACE anchor. Sample indexes and Illumina adaptors were added in a first PCR, after which library yield was increased in a second PCR. After Ampure bead purification, the roughly 650 bp TCR product was size-selected on a 2% E-gel SizeSelection system. Before pooling, library quality was checked on a Bioanalyzer, concentration was measured with Qubit, and libraries were quantified with the Kapa Library Quantification kit. Paired-end 2 x 150 bp sequencing of the libraries was performed on an Illumina HiSeq 2500. To increase sequence diversity, roughly 24-32% phiX was spiked into each library pool. As for the authors' bioinformatics: Quality-filtered reads were processed with the UMI-based MiGEC pipeline, which removed over 85% of raw TCR sequences during error correction. VDJ genes were aligned to IMGT germline references, and clonotypes were defined by unique CDR3 amino acid sequence plus V-J genes. Clonal expansion, Shannon diversity and CDR3 relatedness were evaluated with VDJtools (CalcPairwiseDistances, ClusterSamples), while phylogenetic trees were built in CLCbio workbench. Expanded clones were defined as having at least 8 unique UMIs, based on coefficient-of-variation modelling across technical triplicates. TCRdb redid the processing of the public reads, applying fastp at Q25 and MiXCR, and retained in-frame beta chains. Rows matching on CDR3 protein sequence are summarized as one entry with the most common DNA and genes. The V and J calls were determined by TCRdb, not by the authors. In all, the sample holds 66,000 or so distinct CDR3 sequences, and around 3.1% of those were seen once. The leading ten clones occupy approximately 3.7% of the sample.

The rearrangement joined TRBV6-5 to TRBJ1-6; 7 central nucleotides agree with TRBD1. Sequencing was performed on PBMCs. The TCR comes from a middle-aged man with multiple sclerosis. The CDR3 protein: CASSYSGTANSPLHF. The DNA is as follows: TGTGCCAGCAGTTACTCCGGGACAGCGAATTCACCCCTCCACTTT.